The entry below gives a single TCR beta chain sequence along with its context. Its antigen remains unidentified. With the read ending 3 residues before the CDR3 end, the germline J gene is used to fill in that end. The sample comes from a study of T cells in women clearing cervical HPV infection. The CDR3 loop spans 14 amino acids. Germline values: CDR1 LNHDA, CDR2 SQIVND (reference sequence). Overall study results and limits: Richness plus V gene abundances separated cases from controls with AUC roughly 0.88. Unknown T-cell numbers per sample may underlie the richness differences.

Produced via immunoSEQ multiplex PCR; TCRdb's table is partial and in-frame only. This sample lists some 30,000 clones; its ten largest clones have 7.8%. The chain recombines TRBV19 with TRBJ1-1; 7 bases line up with TRBD1. The sequencing input was blood buffy coat. The clonotype was recovered from a woman aged 18-70 years with a cervical HPV16 infection that either progressed to CIN3+ or cleared (not recorded which). This chain's CDR3 is CASRRTGSTYEAFF. The part of the CDR3 DNA that was read is TGTGCCAGTAGACGGACAGGATCTACCTACGAG.